The 7 T cell receptor beta chains below all came from one sample that was sequenced in a study of Ad26.COV2.S vaccination and SARS-CoV-2 variants. Treatment given: some 20 received Ad26.COV2.S at low or high dose, single or two shots; roughly five received placebo; per-sample allocation not given. It was on day 63 after the first vaccine or placebo injection that samples were taken. Sequenced by immunoSEQ multiplex PCR; TCRdb stores in-frame clones only, minus some. The repertoire holds hundreds of thousands of clones, with about 90% as singletons. The specimen comprised peripheral blood, sampled in a trial of Ad26.COV2.S vaccine versus placebo. These receptor sequences come from a person between 18 and 65 years old who received the Ad26.COV2.S COVID-19 vaccine or a placebo.

To note about this clone: Other DNA sequences in this sample translate to the same CDR3. The genes are TRBV5-1 and TRBJ1-2; a weak D match, TRBD1 (6 bases). Between the trimmed V and J ends, which lost 0 bases and 2 bases, there was a span of 8 bases. This CDR3 comprises 14 residues. In germline, CDR1 is SGHRS, CDR2 YFSETQ. The DNA of the CDR3 is TGCGCCAGCAGCTTGGCCGACAGGAACTATGGCTACACCTTC. Translating gives CASSLADRNYGYTF.

This clone was counted a single time. V and J are TRBV5-6 and TRBJ2-1, with D hard to call. The CDR3 runs to 12 residues. Trimming removed 0 bases at V and 6 bases at J, with 4 bases between. Germline assignment: CDR1 SGHDT and CDR2 YYEEEE. The CDR3 DNA reads TGTGCCAGCAGCTTGGTGCTCAATGAGCAGTTCTTC. Translation: CASSLVLNEQFF.

The chain uses TRBV29-1 and TRBJ1-2; a weak D match, TRBD1 (5 bases). The CDR3 has 13 residues. V was cut by 3 bases and J by 7 bases, with 15 bases left in between. Germline CDR1 and CDR2: SQVTM and ANQGSEA. The CDR3 is CSVEGEEGGGYTF. The CDR3 bases are TGCAGCGTTGAGGGGGAGGAAGGAGGTGGCTACACCTTC.

V is TRBV6-5 and J is TRBJ2-7; no clear D gene. The germline V gene encodes CDR1 MNHEY and CDR2 SVGAGI. V was clipped by 2 bases and J by 2 bases, with 10 bases between them. The CDR3 sequence is 14 residues long. CDR3 sequence reads: CASSYAPGPYEQYF. CDR3 sequence (DNA): TGTGCCAGCAGTTACGCTCCAGGCCCCTACGAGCAGTACTTC.

The chain employs TRBV5-4 and TRBJ2-2; D gene uncertain. The germline V gene encodes CDR1 SGHNT and CDR2 YYREEE (reference sequence). Trimming pared 0 bases from V and 1 base from J, leaving 4 bases between. There are 14 residues in the CDR3. Here the CDR3 reads CASSLDLNTGELFF. As DNA, the CDR3 is TGTGCCAGCAGCTTGGACCTGAACACCGGGGAGCTGTTTTTT.

Only a few counts were recorded for this clone. V is TRBV13 and J is TRBJ1-4; the D gene is possibly TRBD1 (5 bases). This CDR3 is built from 15 residues. The germline V gene encodes CDR1 PRHDT and CDR2 FYEKMQ (reference sequence). Trimming pared 0 bases from V and 2 bases from J, leaving 7 bases between. CDR3 in amino acids: CASSLGGRTNEKLFF. As DNA, the CDR3 is TGTGCCAGCAGCTTAGGGGGGCGGACTAATGAAAAACTGTTTTTT.

This rearrangement joins TRBV30 to TRBJ1-2; D uncertain. The ends were cut back, 0 bases at V and 7 bases at J, with 12 bases in the middle. The CDR3 runs 13 residues. CDR1 is GTSNPN and CDR2 is SVGIG in the germline V gene (reference sequence). CDR3 DNA: TGTGCCTGGAGTGTTCTCCAAGGGCTTGGCTACACCTTC. Amino acids: CAWSVLQGLGYTF.